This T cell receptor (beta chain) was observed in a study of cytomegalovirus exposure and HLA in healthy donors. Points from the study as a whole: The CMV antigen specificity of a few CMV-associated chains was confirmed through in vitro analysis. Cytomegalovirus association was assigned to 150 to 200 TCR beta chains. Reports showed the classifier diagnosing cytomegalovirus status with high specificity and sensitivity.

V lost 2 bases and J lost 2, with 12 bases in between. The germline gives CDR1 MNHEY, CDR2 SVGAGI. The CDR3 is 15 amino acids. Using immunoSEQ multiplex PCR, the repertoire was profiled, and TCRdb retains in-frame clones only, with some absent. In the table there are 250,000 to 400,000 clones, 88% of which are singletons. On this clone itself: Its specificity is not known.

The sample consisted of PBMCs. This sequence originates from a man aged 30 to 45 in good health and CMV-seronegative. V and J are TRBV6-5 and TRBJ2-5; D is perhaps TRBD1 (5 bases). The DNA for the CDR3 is TGTGCCAGCAGTTACCAAGGACACAGACAAGAGACCCAGTACTTC. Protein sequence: CASSYQGHRQETQYF.